Listed here are 27 T cell receptor beta chains from one sample, sequenced in a study of a mutant IDH1 vaccine in newly diagnosed glioma. Sequenced by immunoSEQ multiplex PCR; TCRdb stores in-frame clones only, minus some. This sample has roughly 130,000 clones; about four fifths occur once, and the top ten carry 5% to 6%. These receptors are not linked to any known antigen. Regarding time point: week 11, during vaccination. It was 300 ug of mutant IDH1 20-mer peptide that made up each vaccine dose, given with topical imiquimod. Sequences were derived from PBMCs, sampled from a glioma patient whose treatment included an IDH1 peptide vaccine. The receptors stem from a man aged 35-49 years with glioma.

This clone was seen once. V is TRBV7-2 and J is TRBJ1-4, with D uncertain. The CDR3 consists of 15 residues. Looked up from germline, CDR1 is SGHTA and CDR2 is FQGNSA. The ends were cut back, 1 base at V and 7 bases at J, with 13 bases in the middle. Written as DNA, the CDR3 is TGTGCCAGCAGCTTAGGGGGAGGGTTGTCTGAAAAACTGTTTTTT. Its protein product is CASSLGGGLSEKLFF.

This clone was found once. The chain uses TRBV7-8 and TRBJ2-6; 8 bases map to TRBD1. The CDR3 runs 17 residues. Germline lookup yields CDR1 SGHVS and CDR2 FQNEAQ. Germline trimming cut 3 bases from V and 3 bases from J; bases unmatched to any gene: 7. CDR3 coding DNA: TGTGCCAGCAGCTTGGACAGGGTCCTCGGTGGGGCCAACGTCCTGACTTTC. Its translation: CASSLDRVLGGANVLTF.

The CDR3 coding sequence is TGTGCCACCAGCAGAGATCCCGGGACAGAAAATCAGCCCCAGCATTTT. This codes for CATSRDPGTENQPQHF. J is TRBJ1-5 and V is TRBV15; 7 bases fit TRBD1. In germline, CDR1 is LNHNV, CDR2 YYDKDF (reference sequence). The CDR3 contains 16 residues. V dropped 0 bases and J dropped 4; count of bases not matched to a gene: 6.

The chain employs TRBV28 and TRBJ2-3, with D hard to call. Trimming stripped 5 bases from V and 3 bases from J, with 6 bases between. This CDR3 is built from 12 residues. Germline V CDR1 and CDR2: MDHEN, SYDVKM. CDR3 loop: CASSVLTDTQYF. CDR3 nucleotides: TGTGCCAGCAGTGTTCTTACAGATACGCAGTATTTT. Variable domain in full (rest from reference TRBV28 and TRBJ2-3): DVKVTQSSRYLVKRTGEKVFLECVQDMDHENMFWYRQDPGLGLRLIYFSYDVKMKEKGDIPEGYSVSREKKERFSLILESASTNQTSMYLCASSVLTDTQYFGPGTRLTVL.

V is TRBV5-5 and J is TRBJ2-3; 15 bases agree with TRBD2. The CDR3 sequence is 17 residues long. In germline, CDR1 is SGHKS, CDR2 YYEKEE (reference sequence). Unmatched junction bases numbered 7, after V lost 2 bases and J lost 6 bases. For the CDR3, the DNA is TGTGCCAGCAGCTTTCTGGGACTAGCGGGGGGCGAGGATACGCAGTATTTT. Protein sequence: CASSFLGLAGGEDTQYF.

This clone was seen more than once but under ten times. V gene TRBV4-3 combines with J gene TRBJ2-7; D may be TRBD1 (6 bases). Germline CDR1 and CDR2: LGHNA and YSLEER. V gave up 1 base and J gave up 0 bases, with 13 bases separating them. This CDR3 spans 16 amino acids. The CDR3 is CASSQVGQGPSYEQYF. DNA for the CDR3: TGCGCCAGCAGCCAAGTCGGGCAGGGGCCCTCCTACGAGCAGTACTTC.

This clone was observed a handful of times. The genes are TRBV7-8 and TRBJ2-2; D call uncertain. V dropped 3 bases and J dropped 4 bases, with 12 bases sitting between them. Germline lookup yields CDR1 SGHVS and CDR2 FQNEAQ. The CDR3 covers 15 residues. Here the CDR3 reads CASSFQGYGTGELFF. CDR3 DNA sequence: TGTGCCAGCAGCTTTCAAGGGTACGGCACCGGGGAGCTGTTTTTT.

The gene calls are TRBV9 and TRBJ2-3; D is possibly TRBD2 (6 bases). The germline CDR1 and CDR2 sequences are SGDLS and YYNGEE. CDR3 length equals 14 residues. V lost 0 bases, J lost 3 bases, and 8 bases lay in between. The DNA for the CDR3 is TGTGCCAGCAGCGTAGATGGAGGGACAGATACGCAGTATTTT. Amino acids: CASSVDGGTDTQYF.

CDR3 loop: CASSPDRGNEQFF. CDR3 DNA: TGTGCCAGCAGTCCCGACAGGGGCAATGAGCAGTTCTTC. The chain has TRBV6-4 and TRBJ2-1, with TRBD1 matching 8 bases. Germline V CDR1 and CDR2: MRHNA, SNTAGT. Germline trimming cut 5 bases from V and 6 bases from J; bases unmatched to any gene: 3. CDR3 length: 13 residues.

V usage is TRBV7-9 and J usage is TRBJ2-4, with 11 bases lining up with TRBD1. Germline trimming cut 4 bases from V and 2 bases from J; bases unmatched to any gene: 13. This CDR3 contains 19 residues. Germline CDR1 is SEHNR and CDR2 is FQNEAQ (reference sequence). For the CDR3, the DNA is TGTGCCAGCAGCTATTGGACAGGGGGCGCAAGGCAAACCAAAAACATTCAGTACTTC. This encodes CASSYWTGGARQTKNIQYF.

The chain combines TRBV2 with TRBJ2-7, with 7 bases matching TRBD2. Germline loops: CDR1 SNHLY, CDR2 FYNNEI. The ends lost 6 bases at V and 2 bases at J; junction bases unmatched: 7. The CDR3 is 14 amino acids. The DNA of the CDR3 is TGTGCCAGCAGAGGGGAGGGACTCACCTACGAGCAGTACTTC. Translating gives CASRGEGLTYEQYF.

This rearrangement joins TRBV25-1 to TRBJ2-3; D remains unclear. V shed 5 bases and J shed 6 bases, with 21 bases lying between them. The V gene's germline CDR1 is MGHDK and CDR2 SYGVNS. The CDR3 covers 16 residues. DNA for the CDR3: TGTGCCAGCAGTCCTAGTCGTGGGATGTCATCCGATACGCAGTATTTT. Protein sequence: CASSPSRGMSSDTQYF.

The CDR3 protein is CASSDPLGGGSRTEAFF. The CDR3 DNA follows: TGTGCCAGCAGTGATCCCCTCGGAGGGGGCTCGAGGACTGAAGCTTTCTTT. V is TRBV6-1 and J is TRBJ1-1; 7 nucleotides agree with TRBD1. CDR1 is MNHNS and CDR2 is SASEGT in the germline V gene. The CDR3 is 17 residues long. V shed 3 bases and J 5 bases; nucleotides not matched to a gene: 15.

This clone came up a few times. The chain uses TRBV11-1 and TRBJ1-6; maybe TRBD1 (5 bases). Germline loops: CDR1 SGHAT, CDR2 FQDESV (reference sequence). This CDR3 is 13 amino acids long. The germline V and J ends were trimmed by 5 bases and 10 bases, with 12 bases remaining between them. The CDR3 loop reads CASSPGGGSPLHF. The CDR3 DNA sequence: TGTGCCAGCAGCCCCGGCGGGGGATCACCCCTCCACTTT.

The chain combines TRBV28 with TRBJ2-7; D is possibly TRBD2 (7 bases). Germline V lookup: CDR1 MDHEN, CDR2 SYDVKM. This CDR3 contains 14 residues. V dropped 2 bases and J dropped 3 bases, with 11 bases sitting between them. CDR3 in DNA: TGTGCCAGCAGTTTACAGGGAGGGGGCTACGAGCAGTACTTC. Translating gives CASSLQGGGYEQYF.

The J gene is TRBJ1-4, the V gene TRBV19; possibly TRBD1 for D (6 bases). In germline, CDR1 is LNHDA, CDR2 SQIVND (reference sequence). V lost 4 bases and J 4 bases, leaving 16 bases between the germline ends. CDR3 size: 16 residues. This CDR3 reads CASSKQQGLINEKLFF. CDR3 coding DNA: TGTGCCAGTAGTAAGCAACAGGGACTAATTAATGAAAAACTGTTTTTT.

This chain uses TRBV11-1 with TRBJ2-7, with D unclear. Trimming removed 5 bases at V and 4 bases at J, with 12 bases between. The CDR3 runs to 13 residues. CDR1 is SGHAT and CDR2 is FQDESV in the germline V gene (reference sequence). The CDR3 bases are TGTGCCAGCAGCCGAACCCCCGTTTACGAGCAGTACTTC. As protein: CASSRTPVYEQYF.

The gene calls are TRBV7-6 and TRBJ2-1; D is ambiguous. CDR1 and CDR2 from the germline V gene are SGHVS and FNYEAQ. The CDR3 loop spans 13 amino acids. V was clipped by 1 base and J by 7 bases, with 8 bases between them. The CDR3 spells CASSLGGPNEQFF. CDR3 DNA: TGTGCCAGCAGCTTAGGTGGTCCGAATGAGCAGTTCTTC.

As to this clone: Other DNA sequences from this sample encode an identical CDR3 as well. The rearrangement links TRBV27 to TRBJ2-7; TRBD2 matches 13 bases. Germline V lookup: CDR1 MNHEY, CDR2 SMNVEV (reference sequence). This CDR3 region has 15 residues. Germline trimming cut 2 bases from V and 4 bases from J; bases unmatched to any gene: 2. Here the CDR3 reads CASSLGTSGVYEQYF. CDR3 in DNA: TGTGCCAGCAGTTTAGGGACTAGCGGGGTTTACGAGCAGTACTTC.

This sequence joins TRBV5-5 and TRBJ2-1, with 10 nucleotides matching TRBD2. CDR1 SGHKS and CDR2 YYEKEE come from the germline V gene (reference sequence). The CDR3 sequence is 14 residues long. V lost 0 bases and J lost 15; bases outside the gene matches: 9. The CDR3 region is CASSLVASGGAWFF. CDR3 DNA sequence: TGTGCCAGCAGCTTGGTTGCCAGCGGGGGGGCCTGGTTCTTC.

The V call is TRBV28, the J call TRBJ2-4; the D is unclear. The CDR3 is made up of 13 amino acids. Per germline, CDR1 MDHEN and CDR2 SYDVKM. The V and J ends lost 5 bases and 3 bases respectively, with 8 bases between them. CDR3 DNA sequence: TGTGCCAGCAGTCCCGTTCTCAAAAACATTCAGTACTTC. Translating gives CASSPVLKNIQYF.

This clone was picked up one time. The chain couples TRBV6-5 to TRBJ1-2; no reliable D call. The V and J ends lost 8 bases and 0 bases respectively, with 16 bases between them. The CDR3 consists of 15 residues. The germline V gene encodes CDR1 MNHEY and CDR2 SVGAGI. CDR3 in amino acids: CASQRTFQSNYGYTF. CDR3 in DNA: TGTGCCAGCCAGAGGACTTTTCAGTCTAACTATGGCTACACCTTC.

The chain has TRBV30 and TRBJ1-1, with 11 bases fitting TRBD1. The germline CDR1 and CDR2 sequences are GTSNPN and SVGIG (reference sequence). The CDR3 totals 17 residues. The ends lost 4 bases at V and 0 bases at J; junction bases unmatched: 10. The CDR3 nucleotides are TGTGCCTGGACCCGGGGACAGGGGGTAGGAATGAACACTGAAGCTTTCTTT. It yields the protein CAWTRGQGVGMNTEAFF.

The chain combines TRBV5-1 with TRBJ2-1; 9 bases are shared with TRBD2. Germline V gene sequence: CDR1 SGHRS, CDR2 YFSETQ. The V gene end was trimmed by 2 bases and the J gene end by 2 bases; junction bases not matched to a gene: 2. This CDR3 contains 15 residues. The CDR3, as DNA: TGCGCCAGCAGCTTTAGCGGGAGTCCCTACAATGAGCAGTTCTTC. Amino acid sequence: CASSFSGSPYNEQFF.

V gene TRBV19 combines with J gene TRBJ2-2; 8 nucleotides align to TRBD2. The trim removed 6 bases at V and 4 bases at J, leaving 1 base unmatched. CDR1 is LNHDA, CDR2 SQIVND, per germline (reference sequence). The CDR3 is 13 residues long. The CDR3, as DNA: TGTGCCAGTAGGGCGGGAGGCACCGGGGAGCTGTTTTTT. The encoded protein is CASRAGGTGELFF.

CDR3 DNA: TGTGCCAGCGGTCACACAGATACGCAGTATTTT. This encodes CASGHTDTQYF. J is TRBJ2-3 and V is TRBV6-1; D gene uncertain. The CDR3 sequence is 11 residues long. Germline CDR1 and CDR2: MNHNS and SASEGT. Trimming pared 8 bases from V and 2 bases from J, leaving 5 bases between.

This clone showed up just once. The J gene is TRBJ2-1, the V gene TRBV19, with TRBD1 identical over 12 bases. The CDR3 is 18 residues long. Per the germline V gene, CDR1 is LNHDA and CDR2 is SQIVND (reference sequence). Losses at the gene ends were 0 bases for V and 7 bases for J; bases not matched to a gene: 10. CDR3 amino acids: CASSIDVGGTGGKNEQFF. The CDR3 DNA sequence: TGTGCCAGTAGTATAGACGTAGGGGGGACAGGGGGCAAAAATGAGCAGTTCTTC.